These 19 T cell receptor beta chains share one sample of origin, sequenced in a study of tumor-infiltrating lymphocytes in primary liver carcinoma. Unsorted whole blood supplied the blood RNA, and germline DNA was isolated too. A primer in the constant region served to generate TCR beta cDNA from 500 to 600 ng of total RNA. Construction of TCR beta libraries relied on three successive nested multiplex PCR rounds employing slightly modified ARM-PCR. Both of the initial two PCR rounds ran for approximately 11 cycles and employed TRBV1-TRBV30 forward primers alongside a C-beta reverse primer. MiXCR, run by TCRdb on the multiplex PCR reads, gives a single entry per CDR3 protein. The table has about 330,000 distinct CDR3 sequences, 65% seen once; the top ten hold about 6.5%. The sequencing input was peripheral blood. The source of these receptors is a man in his forties with primary liver carcinoma and hepatitis B virus infection.

In the case of this clonotype: This may arise from a read error, as a much more abundant clone is one base away. This chain joins TRBV6-1 and TRBJ2-3; 7 bases fit TRBD1. Germline assignment: CDR1 MNHNS and CDR2 SASEGT. The length of the CDR3 is 18 residues. The CDR3 sequence is CASIEAGTELASTDTQYF. In DNA, the CDR3 is TGTGCCAGCATTGAAGCAGGGACAGAACTGGCTAGCACAGATACGCAGTATTTT.

Remarks on this clonotype: The germline gene is not matched at one end of the junction; a read error may be the cause. This chain joins TRBV6-1 and TRBJ2-2, with 9 positions matching TRBD2. This CDR3 region has 19 residues. The germline CDR1 and CDR2 sequences are MNHNS and SASEGT. CDR3 residues: CASTPFPPLTSGNTAELLF. DNA for the CDR3: TGTGCCAGCACCCCATTCCCCCCCTTGACTAGCGGTAACACCGCGGAGCTGCTTTTT.

In regard to this clonotype: The CDR3 does not end in the conserved phenylalanine or tryptophan, so this is likely a read error. The J gene is TRBJ2-7, the V gene TRBV6-2 or TRBV6-3; TRBD2 aligns across 14 bases. CDR3 length equals 18 residues. Trimming at V came to 2 bases and at J to 0 bases, leaving 6 bases not matched to a gene. Germline CDR1 is MNHEY and CDR2 is SVGEGT. The CDR3 loop reads CASSYHGTSGGSSYEQYL. As DNA, the CDR3 is TGTGCCAGCAGTTACCACGGGACTAGCGGGGGAAGCTCCTACGAGCAGTACCTC.

This rearrangement joins TRBV5-4 to TRBJ1-6, with TRBD1 matching 8 bases. Germline V gene sequence: CDR1 SGHNT, CDR2 YYREEE (reference sequence). This CDR3 region has 15 residues. After removal of 0 bases from V and 9 bases from J, the junction contained 5 bases not matched to a gene. CDR3 residues: CASSLAGTGGSPLHF. In DNA form, the CDR3 reads TGTGCCAGCAGCTTGGCTGGGACAGGTGGTTCACCCCTCCACTTT.

A remark on this clonotype: Relative to the germline gene, one junction end is altered; a read error may explain this. The chain joins TRBV5-4 to TRBJ2-2, with D perhaps matching TRBD1 or TRBD2 (5 bases each). This CDR3 spans 14 amino acids. The germline V gene encodes CDR1 SGHNT and CDR2 YYREEE (reference sequence). The CDR3 coding sequence is TGTGCCAGCAGCTTGTGGGGAAACACCGGGGACCTGTTTTTT. It codes for CASSLWGNTGDLFF. The whole variable domain, remainder taken from reference TRBV5-4 and TRBJ2-2, is ETGVTQSPTHLIKTRGQQVTLRCSSQSGHNTVSWYQQALGQGPQFIFQYYREEENGRGNFPPRFSGLQFPNYSSELNVNALELDDSALYLCASSLWGNTGDLFFGEGSRLTVL.

On this clonotype: This may stem from a read error, because a much larger clone lies one nucleotide away. This likely comes from a read error, as the CDR3 has no conserved phenylalanine or tryptophan at its end. The chain combines TRBV13 with TRBJ2-5; 9 bases are shared with TRBD1. There are 14 residues in the CDR3. The V gene end was trimmed by 5 bases and the J gene end by 7 bases; junction bases not matched to a gene: 8. Germline V gene sequence: CDR1 PRHDT, CDR2 FYEKMQ (reference sequence). CDR3 sequence: CASSHTGGIRTQYL. The CDR3 DNA reads TGTGCCAGCAGCCATACAGGGGGCATCAGGACCCAGTACCTC.

With respect to this clonotype: This may stem from a read error, because a much larger clone lies one nucleotide away. The chain employs TRBV6-1 and TRBJ1-1; D might be TRBD1 (5 bases). Germline V lookup: CDR1 MNHNS, CDR2 SASEGT. V gave up 8 bases and J gave up 4 bases, with 11 bases separating them. CDR3 length: 12 residues. This CDR3 reads CASQGLSTEAFF. For the CDR3, the DNA is TGTGCCAGCCAGGGACTGAGCACTGAAGCTTTCTTT.

Note on this clonotype: One end of the junction does not line up with germline, which may come from a read error. The chain uses TRBV12-3 or TRBV12-4 and TRBJ2-3, with D perhaps given as TRBD1 or TRBD2 (5 bases each). The CDR3 is 15 residues long. DNA of the CDR3: TGTGCCCGCAGTTTGAGTCAGGGAGTTGCAGATACGCAGTATTTT. Its translation: CARSLSQGVADTQYF.

Concerning this clonotype: An end of the junction differs from the germline gene, which may be a read error. The V call is TRBV4-1, the J call TRBJ2-2; perhaps D is TRBD1 or TRBD2 (5 bases each). CDR3 length: 16 amino acids. Germline lookup yields CDR1 MGHRA and CDR2 YSYEKL. The CDR3 sequence: CASSQRAGRFTGELSF. In nucleotides, the CDR3 is TGCGCCAGCAGCCAAAGGGCAGGGCGGTTCACCGGGGAGCTGTCTTTT.

Worth noting for this clonotype: A much larger clone differs by one base, so this may be a read error. The chain couples TRBV29-1 to TRBJ2-3, with TRBD2 as a possible D gene (5 bases). Trimming took 4 bases from V and 4 from J, leaving 12 bases between them. CDR1 is SQVTM and CDR2 is ANQGSEA in the germline V gene. This CDR3 is built from 13 residues. CDR3 coding DNA: TGCAGCGTTGGAGGGCGGCTCTCAGATACGCAGTATTTT. Its protein is CSVGGRLSDTQYF.

This chain links TRBV6-5 with TRBJ2-2; the match to TRBD2 covers 15 bases. Germline CDR1 and CDR2: MNHEY and SVGAGI. After removal of 0 bases from V and 7 bases from J, the junction contained 3 bases not matched to a gene. This CDR3 region has 17 residues. CDR3 sequence: CASSYSGLAGGIGELFF. CDR3 nucleotides: TGTGCCAGCAGTTACTCGGGACTAGCGGGAGGCATCGGGGAGCTGTTTTTT.

A word on this clonotype: A much larger clone lies a single base off, so this may be a read error. The chain couples TRBV6-1 to TRBJ2-7; the match to TRBD1 covers 9 bases. Trimming took 6 bases from V and 3 from J; bases not matched to a gene: 6. The V gene's germline CDR1 is MNHNS and CDR2 SASEGT. The CDR3 extends over 14 amino acids. CDR3 sequence: CASRSGTGFYEQYF. CDR3 coding DNA: TGTGCCAGCAGAAGCGGGACAGGGTTCTACGAGCAGTACTTC.

This clonotype was counted at least ten times. This chain joins TRBV6-5 and TRBJ2-3; TRBD1 matches at 7 bases. Germline V gene data show CDR1 as MNHEY and CDR2 as SVGAGI. The V and J ends lost 6 bases and 6 bases, in that order; junction bases with no gene match: 3. The CDR3 runs to 12 residues. The CDR3: CASRTGTDTQYF. The CDR3 region has the DNA TGTGCCAGCAGGACAGGGACGGATACGCAGTATTTT.

V gene TRBV28 combines with J gene TRBJ2-3; no reliable D call. The CDR3 loop spans 12 amino acids. Trimming left V 4 bases short and J 7 bases short, with 9 bases between. CDR1 and CDR2 (germline): MDHEN, SYDVKM. CDR3 loop: CASSSRSNTQYF. The CDR3, as DNA: TGTGCCAGCAGTTCTCGCTCGAATACGCAGTATTTT. Looking up the rest from reference TRBV28 and TRBJ2-3 gives the full variable domain: DVKVTQSSRYLVKRTGEKVFLECVQDMDHENMFWYRQDPGLGLRLIYFSYDVKMKEKGDIPEGYSVSREKKERFSLILESASTNQTSMYLCASSSRSNTQYFGPGTRLTVL.

This chain joins TRBV4-2 and TRBJ1-5; TRBD1 might be the D (6 bases). The CDR3 is made up of 15 amino acids. The ends were cut back, 4 bases at V and 3 bases at J, with 13 bases in the middle. Germline CDR1 is LGHNA and CDR2 is YNFKEQ. The CDR3 protein is CASSPPGDFNQPQHF. Here the CDR3 DNA reads TGTGCCAGCAGCCCTCCAGGGGACTTCAATCAGCCCCAGCATTTT.

This clonotype was seen at least ten times. The chain combines TRBV4-1 with TRBJ1-6; 10 nucleotides align to TRBD1. The CDR3 length is 15 residues. Per germline, CDR1 MGHRA and CDR2 YSYEKL. Trimming cost V 3 bases and J 9 bases; bases outside gene matches: 5. CDR3 bases: TGCGCCAGCAGCCAGACCGGGACAGGGGTTTCACCCCTCCACTTT. Translated, it gives CASSQTGTGVSPLHF.

A word on this clonotype: One junction end does not reproduce the germline sequence, and a read error may be involved. The CDR3 sequence is CVSSQEGHTDTDTQYF. In nucleotides, the CDR3 is TGTGTCAGCAGCCAAGAGGGCCATACCGACACAGATACGCAGTATTTT. The rearrangement uses TRBV14 and TRBJ2-3; the D gene is possibly TRBD2 (5 bases). Looked up from germline, CDR1 is SGHDN and CDR2 is FVKESK. The CDR3 contains 16 residues.

A note on this clonotype: A read error may explain this, as a much larger clone is one base away. This chain connects TRBV6-5 to TRBJ2-7, with D possibly being TRBD1 (5 bases). The CDR3 consists of 11 residues. In germline, CDR1 is MNHEY, CDR2 SVGAGI. The CDR3 DNA reads as TGTGCCGGCAGGGTTGGATACGAGCAGTACTTC. Its protein is CAGRVGYEQYF.

This clonotype came up many times. J is TRBJ1-5 and V is TRBV11-2; D possibly corresponds to TRBD1 (6 bases). The CDR3 totals 13 residues. Germline V gives CDR1 SGHAT, CDR2 FQNNGV. V was cut by 2 bases and J by 5 bases, with 7 bases left in between. The CDR3 here is CASSLKGDQPQHF. CDR3 sequence (DNA): TGTGCCAGCAGCTTAAAGGGGGATCAGCCCCAGCATTTT. The variable domain in full, with the rest retrieved from reference TRBV11-2 and TRBJ1-5, is EAGVAQSPRYKIIEKRQSVAFWCNPISGHATLYWYQQILGQGPKLLIQFQNNGVVDDSQLPKDRFSAERLKGVDSTLKIQPAKLEDSAVYLCASSLKGDQPQHFGDGTRLSIL.